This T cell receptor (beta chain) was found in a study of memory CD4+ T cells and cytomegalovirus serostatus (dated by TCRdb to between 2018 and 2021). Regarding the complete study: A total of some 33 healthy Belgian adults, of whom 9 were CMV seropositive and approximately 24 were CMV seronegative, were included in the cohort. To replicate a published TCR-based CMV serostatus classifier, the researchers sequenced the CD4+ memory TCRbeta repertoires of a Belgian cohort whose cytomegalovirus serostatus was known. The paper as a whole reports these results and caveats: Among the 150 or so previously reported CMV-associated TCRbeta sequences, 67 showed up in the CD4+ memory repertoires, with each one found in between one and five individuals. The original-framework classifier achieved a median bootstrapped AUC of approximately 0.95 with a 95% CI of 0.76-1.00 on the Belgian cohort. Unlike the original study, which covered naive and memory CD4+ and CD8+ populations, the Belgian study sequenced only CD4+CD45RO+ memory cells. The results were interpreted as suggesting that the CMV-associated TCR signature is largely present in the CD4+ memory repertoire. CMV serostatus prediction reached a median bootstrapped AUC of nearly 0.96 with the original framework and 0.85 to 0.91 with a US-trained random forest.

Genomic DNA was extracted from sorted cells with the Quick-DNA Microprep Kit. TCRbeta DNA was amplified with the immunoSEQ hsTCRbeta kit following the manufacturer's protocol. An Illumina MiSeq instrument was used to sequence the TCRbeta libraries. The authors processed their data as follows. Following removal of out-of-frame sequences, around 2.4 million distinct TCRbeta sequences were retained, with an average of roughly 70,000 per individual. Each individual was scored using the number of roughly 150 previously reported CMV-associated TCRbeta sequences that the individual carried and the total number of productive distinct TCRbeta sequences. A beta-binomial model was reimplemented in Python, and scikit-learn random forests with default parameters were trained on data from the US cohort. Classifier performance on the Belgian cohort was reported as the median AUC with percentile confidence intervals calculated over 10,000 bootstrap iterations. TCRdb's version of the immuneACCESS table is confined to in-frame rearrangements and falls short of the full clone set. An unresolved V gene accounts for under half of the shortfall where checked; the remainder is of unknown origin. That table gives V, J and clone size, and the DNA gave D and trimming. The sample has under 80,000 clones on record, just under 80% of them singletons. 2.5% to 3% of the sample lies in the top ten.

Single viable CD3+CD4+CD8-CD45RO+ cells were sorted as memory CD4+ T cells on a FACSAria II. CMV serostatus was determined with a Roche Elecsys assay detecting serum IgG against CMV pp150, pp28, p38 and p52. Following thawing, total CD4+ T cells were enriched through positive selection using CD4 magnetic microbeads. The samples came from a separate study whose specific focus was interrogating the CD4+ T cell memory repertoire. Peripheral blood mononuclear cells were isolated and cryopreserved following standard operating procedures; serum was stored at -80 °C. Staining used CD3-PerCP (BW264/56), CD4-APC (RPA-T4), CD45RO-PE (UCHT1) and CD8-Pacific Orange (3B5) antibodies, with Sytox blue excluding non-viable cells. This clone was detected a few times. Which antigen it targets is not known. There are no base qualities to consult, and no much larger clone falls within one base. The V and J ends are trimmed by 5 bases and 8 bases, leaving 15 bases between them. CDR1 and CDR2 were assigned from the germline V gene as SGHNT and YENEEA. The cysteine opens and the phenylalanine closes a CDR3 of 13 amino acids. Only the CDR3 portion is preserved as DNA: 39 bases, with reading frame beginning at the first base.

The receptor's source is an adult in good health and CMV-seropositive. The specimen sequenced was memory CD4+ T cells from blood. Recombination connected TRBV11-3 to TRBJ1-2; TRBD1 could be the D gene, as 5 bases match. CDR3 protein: CASSPGPGRGYTF. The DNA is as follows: TGTGCCAGCAGCCCCGGCCCGGGACGCGGCTACACCTTC.